The 32 T cell receptor beta chains given below trace back to one sample, sequenced in a study of T cells after yellow fever vaccination. Each CDR3 protein is one row after TCRdb ran MiXCR on the 5' RACE reads. In the table there are 170,000 or so distinct CDR3 sequences, approximately 6% of which are singletons. The sample in question was CD4+ T cells sorted from PBMCs, obtained on the day of the first yellow fever vaccination. The receptor set was obtained from a young man who received the YFV17D yellow fever vaccine.

This clonotype was counted at least ten times. V gene TRBV5-1 combines with J gene TRBJ2-1, with D possibly matching TRBD1 (6 bases). V lost 0 bases and J 6 bases, leaving 10 bases between the germline ends. From germline, CDR1 is SGHRS and CDR2 YFSETQ. The CDR3 has 14 amino acids. CDR3 DNA sequence: TGCGCCAGCAGCTTGGGGACAGTGGGCAATGAGCAGTTCTTC. Translation gives CASSLGTVGNEQFF.

A remark on this clonotype: Since a much larger clone is just one base distant, this may be a read error. J is TRBJ2-3 and V is TRBV12-3 or TRBV12-4; 7 nucleotides align to TRBD2. The CDR3 sequence is 14 residues long. Germline trimming cut 5 bases from V and 4 bases from J; bases unmatched to any gene: 6. CDR3 sequence (DNA): TGTGCCAGCAGTCCGCGGCGGGGGTCAGATACGCAGTATTTT. Protein product: CASSPRRGSDTQYF.

This clonotype was seen repeatedly, ten times or more. This sequence joins TRBV4-2 and TRBJ2-5; D may be TRBD1 or TRBD2 (6 bases each). Trimming pared 0 bases from V and 7 bases from J, leaving 18 bases between. In germline, CDR1 is LGHNA, CDR2 YNFKEQ. The CDR3 consists of 16 residues. CDR3 nucleotides: TGTGCCAGCAGCCAAGATCTTCTCCGCAAGGGGGGGACCCAGTACTTC. Translating gives CASSQDLLRKGGTQYF.

The chain has TRBV5-4 and TRBJ2-5; D is unresolved. The CDR3 loop spans 13 amino acids. Germline V gene sequence: CDR1 SGHNT, CDR2 YYREEE (reference sequence). The V end lost 4 bases, the J end lost 3 bases, and 10 bases lay between the germline ends. The CDR3 sequence is CASSAPNEETQYF. The DNA of the CDR3 is TGTGCCAGCAGCGCACCGAACGAAGAGACCCAGTACTTC.

Here the CDR3 DNA reads TGTGCCAGCGGGTGGCTAGCGGGGGGAAAAAGCTCCTACGAGCAGTACTTC. Its translation: CASGWLAGGKSSYEQYF. J is TRBJ2-7 and V is TRBV6-1; 11 bases are a match to TRBD2. The ends lost 8 bases at V and 0 bases at J; junction bases unmatched: 12. The CDR3 loop spans 17 amino acids. The germline V gene has CDR1 MNHNS and CDR2 SASEGT.

This clonotype was detected ten times or more. The chain employs TRBV4-1 and TRBJ1-5, with TRBD1 matching 9 bases. Germline V gene data show CDR1 as MGHRA and CDR2 as YSYEKL. The CDR3 extends over 16 amino acids. V lost 1 base to trimming and J lost 7 bases; unmatched junction nucleotides: 8. Here the CDR3 reads CASSQGPTGGWQPQHF. The CDR3 nucleotides read TGCGCCAGCAGCCAAGGCCCCACAGGGGGCTGGCAGCCCCAGCATTTT.

The chain uses TRBV5-5 and TRBJ2-5; D is perhaps TRBD1 or TRBD2 (5 bases each). V lost 7 bases, J lost 1 base, and 14 bases lay in between. This CDR3 is 14 amino acids long. The germline CDR1 and CDR2 sequences are SGHKS and YYEKEE (reference sequence). The CDR3 loop reads CASAPGTSQETQYF. The CDR3 bases are TGTGCCAGCGCTCCGGGGACCTCCCAAGAGACCCAGTACTTC.

This clonotype was seen a few times. The V and J genes are TRBV20-1 and TRBJ1-6; D uncertain. The length of the CDR3 is 15 residues. Germline V gene sequence: CDR1 DFQATT, CDR2 SNEGSKA (reference sequence). The germline V and J ends were trimmed by 6 bases and 7 bases, with 19 bases remaining between them. CDR3 amino acids: CSALLLGRLNSPLHF. The CDR3 DNA follows: TGCAGTGCCCTCTTGCTTGGACGGTTAAATTCACCCCTCCACTTT.

This clonotype came up many times. V and J are TRBV5-6 and TRBJ2-5; TRBD1 is a possible D gene (6 bases). CDR1 SGHDT and CDR2 YYEEEE come from the germline V gene. Trimming shortened V by 2 bases and J by 1 base, and 9 bases separated the two germline ends. The CDR3 is made up of 14 amino acids. CDR3 protein: CASSLLTGQETQYF. The CDR3 region has the DNA TGTGCCAGCAGCTTATTGACAGGCCAAGAGACCCAGTACTTC. Based on the CDR3 plus reference TRBV5-6 and TRBJ2-5, the full variable domain is DAGVTQSPTHLIKTRGQQVTLRCSPKSGHDTVSWYQQALGQGPQFIFQYYEEEERQRGNFPDRFSGHQFPNYSSELNVNALLLGDSALYLCASSLLTGQETQYFGPGTRLLVL.

This clonotype was seen ten or more times. The gene calls are TRBV14 and TRBJ1-1, with TRBD1 matching 12 bases. The CDR3 sequence is 16 residues long. V was pared by 2 bases and J by 1 base, with 2 bases of the junction left unmatched. Germline V gene lookup returns CDR1 SGHDN and CDR2 FVKESK. Here the CDR3 reads CASSQLGQGANTEAFF. The CDR3 region has the DNA TGTGCCAGCAGCCAACTGGGACAGGGGGCGAACACTGAAGCTTTCTTT.

This clonotype was counted ten times or more. The rearrangement joins TRBV28 to TRBJ1-2; 7 positions agree with TRBD1. V gave up 6 bases and J gave up 6 bases; unmatched junction bases: 1. This CDR3 comprises 11 residues. Germline V gives CDR1 MDHEN, CDR2 SYDVKM. DNA for the CDR3: TGTGCCAGCAGCGACAGGGATGGCTACACCTTC. It is translated as CASSDRDGYTF.

This clonotype was seen at least ten times. V gene TRBV11-2 combines with J gene TRBJ2-2, with TRBD1 identical over 8 bases. The CDR3 spans 15 residues. Germline V gene lookup returns CDR1 SGHAT and CDR2 FQNNGV. V lost 6 bases and J lost 0; bases outside the gene matches: 3. CDR3 sequence reads: CASRWTGTNTGELFF. CDR3 coding DNA: TGTGCCAGCAGGTGGACAGGGACGAACACCGGGGAGCTGTTTTTT.

Only a few counts were recorded for this clonotype. This sequence joins TRBV7-9 and TRBJ1-1; D is ambiguous. Trimming pared 5 bases from V and 2 bases from J, leaving 9 bases between. The CDR3 totals 13 residues. From germline, CDR1 is SEHNR and CDR2 FQNEAQ (reference sequence). Here the CDR3 reads CASSPKVNTEAFF. The CDR3 DNA follows: TGTGCCAGCAGCCCCAAAGTTAACACTGAAGCTTTCTTT. Supplemented by reference TRBV7-9 and TRBJ1-1, the full variable domain reads DTGVSQNPRHKITKRGQNVTFRCDPISEHNRLYWYRQTLGQGPEFLTYFQNEAQLEKSRLLSDRFSAERPKGSFSTLEIQRTEQGDSAMYLCASSPKVNTEAFFGQGTRLTVV.

The sample holds many counts of this clonotype. The chain recombines TRBV20-1 with TRBJ2-5; tentative D call: TRBD2 (6 bases). The CDR3 is 14 amino acids. The V and J ends lost 1 base and 4 bases respectively, with 13 bases between them. CDR1 and CDR2 (germline): DFQATT, SNEGSKA (reference sequence). CDR3 coding DNA: TGCAGTGCTAGAGCCACATCAGCGGGAGAGACCCAGTACTTC. Translating gives CSARATSAGETQYF.

The V call is TRBV2, the J call TRBJ2-2; D is perhaps TRBD2 (6 bases). V was trimmed by 4 bases and J by 0 bases, leaving 9 bases between them. CDR1 and CDR2 from the germline V gene are SNHLY and FYNNEI. The CDR3 sequence is 15 residues long. For the CDR3, the DNA is TGTGCCAGCAGTGTCGGGACTGCGAACACCGGGGAGCTGTTTTTT. This encodes CASSVGTANTGELFF.

The gene calls are TRBV18 and TRBJ2-3, with TRBD1 identical over 10 bases. The germline gives CDR1 KGHSH, CDR2 LQKENI. The CDR3 runs to 15 residues. V lost 3 bases, J lost 4 bases, and 4 bases stayed unmatched. The CDR3 DNA is TGTGCCAGCTCACCTGGACAGGGGGAGGCAGATACGCAGTATTTT. Translated: CASSPGQGEADTQYF.

V gene TRBV7-4 combines with J gene TRBJ2-1, with 10 nucleotides matching TRBD2. The ends lost 6 bases at V and 0 bases at J; junction bases unmatched: 23. The germline V gene encodes CDR1 SGHVT and CDR2 SQSDAQ. This CDR3 has 22 amino acids. CDR3 residues: CASSYTKQGRLAGDFSYNEQFF. The CDR3 DNA reads TGTGCCAGCAGTTACACCAAACAGGGGAGGCTAGCGGGGGATTTCTCCTACAATGAGCAGTTCTTC.

This clonotype was counted between two and nine times. The chain combines TRBV10-3 with TRBJ1-4; 8 bases are shared with TRBD1. The length of the CDR3 is 13 residues. CDR1 is ENHRY and CDR2 is SYGVKD in the germline V gene. V was pared by 9 bases and J by 5 bases, with 5 bases of the junction left unmatched. CDR3 in DNA: TGTGCCATAGGACAGGGCACAAATGAAAAACTGTTTTTT. Protein sequence: CAIGQGTNEKLFF.

This clonotype was seen ten or more times. The J gene is TRBJ1-3, the V gene TRBV7-2; the D is unclear. The CDR3 length is 13 residues. Germline loops: CDR1 SGHTA, CDR2 FQGNSA. V was clipped by 6 bases and J by 4 bases, with 10 bases between them. CDR3 nucleotide sequence: TGTGCCAGCAGTGTGGGGTTAGGAAACACCATATATTTT. This encodes CASSVGLGNTIYF.

This clonotype was seen at least ten times. This sequence joins TRBV7-9 and TRBJ2-1, with a weak D call TRBD1 (6 bases). The germline V and J ends were trimmed by 3 bases and 7 bases, with 7 bases remaining between them. Per germline, CDR1 SEHNR and CDR2 FQNEAQ (reference sequence). The CDR3 is made up of 12 amino acids. CDR3 DNA sequence: TGTGCCAGCAGCTTCACAGGGAATGAGCAGTTCTTC. The encoded protein is CASSFTGNEQFF.

The rearrangement links TRBV11-2 to TRBJ2-1; TRBD2 matches at 7 bases. CDR3 length: 16 residues. Germline V lookup: CDR1 SGHAT, CDR2 FQNNGV. With 5 bases clipped from V and 8 bases from J, the junction kept 15 bases outside the gene matches. This CDR3 reads CASSLRGGRGGYEQFF. The CDR3 DNA sequence: TGTGCCAGCAGCCTCCGTGGGGGACGGGGAGGGTATGAGCAGTTCTTC. Variable domain in full (rest from reference TRBV11-2 and TRBJ2-1): EAGVAQSPRYKIIEKRQSVAFWCNPISGHATLYWYQQILGQGPKLLIQFQNNGVVDDSQLPKDRFSAERLKGVDSTLKIQPAKLEDSAVYLCASSLRGGRGGYEQFFGPGTRLTVL.

This clonotype has ten or more counts. The V call is TRBV7-2, the J call TRBJ2-1, with D possibly matching TRBD1 (6 bases). The germline V gene has CDR1 SGHTA and CDR2 FQGNSA. The CDR3 is 16 amino acids. V gave up 2 bases and J gave up 7 bases, with 18 bases separating them. CDR3: CASSLWGRGMRNEQFF. The CDR3 nucleotides read TGTGCCAGCAGCTTATGGGGCAGGGGTATGAGGAATGAGCAGTTCTTC.

This clonotype was counted at least ten times. This sequence joins TRBV7-3 and TRBJ1-6, with 7 positions matching TRBD1. Losses at the gene ends were 4 bases for V and 7 bases for J; bases not matched to a gene: 4. The V gene's germline CDR1 is SGHTA and CDR2 FQGTGA. The CDR3 totals 14 residues. The chain's CDR3 is CASSSGQTNSPLHF. The CDR3, as DNA: TGTGCCAGCAGCTCGGGACAGACGAATTCACCCCTCCACTTT.

This clonotype was found many times. CDR3 DNA sequence: TGTGCCAGCAGCCAAGCAGGGACATCCTACGAGCAGTACTTC. The encoded protein is CASSQAGTSYEQYF. The chain links TRBV3-1 to TRBJ2-7; TRBD1 might be the D (6 bases). Trimming shortened V by 1 base and J by 1 base, and 8 bases separated the two germline ends. The CDR3 sequence is 14 residues long. Germline CDR1 LGHDT, CDR2 YNNKEL (reference sequence).

This clonotype was found many times. The V call is TRBV5-1, the J call TRBJ2-3; D is ambiguous. V was clipped by 0 bases and J by 6 bases, with 20 bases between them. CDR1 and CDR2 from the germline V gene are SGHRS and YFSETQ. CDR3 length: 17 amino acids. The CDR3: CASSLAQGARVGDTQYF. CDR3 in DNA: TGCGCCAGCAGCTTGGCCCAAGGAGCGAGAGTAGGGGATACGCAGTATTTT.

In this sample, this clonotype turned up a few times. V is TRBV30 and J is TRBJ2-3; TRBD2 agrees at 8 bases. V lost 0 bases and J lost 7; bases outside the gene matches: 3. Germline values: CDR1 GTSNPN, CDR2 SVGIG (reference sequence). The CDR3 contains 13 residues. In nucleotides, the CDR3 is TGTGCCTGGAGTGTCGGGGGGGCGTATACGCAGTATTTT. Translating it yields CAWSVGGAYTQYF. Filled out from reference TRBV30 and TRBJ2-3, the complete variable domain reads SQTIHQWPATLVQPVGSPLSLECTVEGTSNPNLYWYRQAAGRGLQLLFYSVGIGQISSEVPQNLSASRPQDRQFILSSKKLLLSDSGFYLCAWSVGGAYTQYFGPGTRLTVL.

This clonotype was counted only a few times. The chain is built from TRBV5-1 and TRBJ2-3; 7 bases are a match to TRBD1. V lost 5 bases to trimming and J lost 3 bases; unmatched junction nucleotides: 0. CDR1 and CDR2 from the germline V gene are SGHRS and YFSETQ. CDR3 length: 12 residues. This chain's CDR3 is CASRTGTDTQYF. As DNA, the CDR3 is TGCGCCAGCAGGACAGGGACAGATACGCAGTATTTT.

This clonotype was recorded at least ten times. The chain recombines TRBV7-6 with TRBJ2-5, with D maybe TRBD2 (5 bases). Looked up from germline, CDR1 is SGHVS and CDR2 is FNYEAQ. The CDR3 runs to 14 residues. V shed 1 base and J shed 6 bases, with 12 bases lying between them. CDR3 in DNA: TGTGCCAGCAGCTTAGGTACCCCCGGGAAGACCCAGTACTTC. Translating it yields CASSLGTPGKTQYF.

This chain connects TRBV2 to TRBJ1-6; D gene ambiguous. Trimming removed 9 bases at V and 6 bases at J, with 12 bases between. This CDR3 spans 13 amino acids. Germline V gives CDR1 SNHLY, CDR2 FYNNEI. The CDR3 DNA is TGTGCCAGAGACCCTCGTATTAATTCACCCCTCCACTTT. Its protein is CARDPRINSPLHF. Full variable domain (missing parts from reference TRBV2 and TRBJ1-6): EPEVTQTPSHQVTQMGQEVILRCVPISNHLYFYWYRQILGQKVEFLVSFYNNEISEKSEIFDDQFSVERPDGSNFTLKIRSTKLEDSAMYFCARDPRINSPLHFGNGTRLTVT.

This clonotype has more than one count but fewer than ten. The gene calls are TRBV12-3 or TRBV12-4 and TRBJ1-1; D gene unclear. This CDR3 region has 15 residues. Trimming took 5 bases from V and 3 from J, leaving 16 bases between them. CDR3 coding DNA: TGTGCCAGCAGTACCCCGCCAGGAGCGGACACTGAAGCTTTCTTT. It codes for CASSTPPGADTEAFF.

This clonotype was found many times. V is TRBV2 and J is TRBJ2-4; D may be TRBD1 (5 bases). Germline CDR1 reads SNHLY; CDR2 reads FYNNEI. The length of the CDR3 is 14 residues. Trimming cost V 1 base and J 1 base, with 5 bases left between them. In DNA, the CDR3 is TGTGCCAGCAGTGAAGACAGGGCCAAAAACATTCAGTACTTC. It specifies CASSEDRAKNIQYF.

This clonotype was found many times. The rearrangement uses TRBV7-2 and TRBJ1-5; D remains unclear. Germline CDR1 reads SGHTA; CDR2 reads FQGNSA. This CDR3 contains 15 residues. V shed 1 base and J shed 4 bases, with 11 bases lying between them. The CDR3 is CASSLDRQSNQPQHF. The CDR3 region has the DNA TGTGCCAGCAGCTTAGATCGGCAGTCAAATCAGCCCCAGCATTTT.